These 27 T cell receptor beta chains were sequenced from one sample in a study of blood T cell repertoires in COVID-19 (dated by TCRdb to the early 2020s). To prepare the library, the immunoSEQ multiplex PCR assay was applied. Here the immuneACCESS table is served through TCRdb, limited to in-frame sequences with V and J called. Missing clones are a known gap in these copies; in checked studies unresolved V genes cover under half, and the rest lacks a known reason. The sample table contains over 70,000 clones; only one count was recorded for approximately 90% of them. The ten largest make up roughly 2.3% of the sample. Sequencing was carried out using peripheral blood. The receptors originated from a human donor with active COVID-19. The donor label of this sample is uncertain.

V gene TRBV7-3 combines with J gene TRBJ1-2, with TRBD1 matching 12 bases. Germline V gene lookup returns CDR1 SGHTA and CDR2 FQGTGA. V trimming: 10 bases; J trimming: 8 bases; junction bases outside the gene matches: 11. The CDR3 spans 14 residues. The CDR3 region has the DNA TGTGCCACCCCTGGGGGACAGGGGGCGTGGGGCTACACCTTC. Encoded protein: CATPGGQGAWGYTF.

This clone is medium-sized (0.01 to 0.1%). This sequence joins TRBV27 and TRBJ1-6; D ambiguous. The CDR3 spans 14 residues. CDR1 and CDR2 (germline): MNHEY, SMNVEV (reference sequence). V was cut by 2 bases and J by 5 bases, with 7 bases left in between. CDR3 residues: CASSLDMNNSPLHF. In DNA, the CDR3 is TGTGCCAGCAGTTTAGACATGAATAATTCACCCCTCCACTTT.

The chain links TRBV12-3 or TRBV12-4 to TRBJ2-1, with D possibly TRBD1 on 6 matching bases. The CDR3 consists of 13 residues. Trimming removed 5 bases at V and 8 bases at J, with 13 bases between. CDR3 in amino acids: CASSVEQGHEQFF. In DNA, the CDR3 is TGTGCCAGCAGTGTGGAACAGGGACATGAGCAGTTCTTC.

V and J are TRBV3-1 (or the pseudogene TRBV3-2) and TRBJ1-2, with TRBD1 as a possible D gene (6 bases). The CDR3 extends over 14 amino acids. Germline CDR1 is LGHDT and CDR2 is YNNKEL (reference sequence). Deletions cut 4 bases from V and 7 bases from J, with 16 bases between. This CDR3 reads CASSRLSSGAGYTF. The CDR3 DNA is TGTGCCAGCAGCCGCTTGTCCTCAGGGGCTGGCTACACCTTC.

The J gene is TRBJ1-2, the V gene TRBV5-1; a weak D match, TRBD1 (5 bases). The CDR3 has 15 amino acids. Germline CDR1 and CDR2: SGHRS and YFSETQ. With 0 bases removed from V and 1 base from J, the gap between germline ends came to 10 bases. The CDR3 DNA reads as TGCGCCAGCAGCTTGGCCCCTAGGGGTAACTATGGCTACACCTTC. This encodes CASSLAPRGNYGYTF.

As DNA, the CDR3 is TGTGCCAGCAGTTACGGGACTAGCGGGGGGGCAGATACGCAGTATTTT. Amino acids: CASSYGTSGGADTQYF. The chain carries TRBV6-5 and TRBJ2-3; 16 bases map to TRBD2. Germline V gene data show CDR1 as MNHEY and CDR2 as SVGAGI. V shed 2 bases, J shed 4 bases, and the junction held 0 bases outside the gene matches. This CDR3 has 16 residues.

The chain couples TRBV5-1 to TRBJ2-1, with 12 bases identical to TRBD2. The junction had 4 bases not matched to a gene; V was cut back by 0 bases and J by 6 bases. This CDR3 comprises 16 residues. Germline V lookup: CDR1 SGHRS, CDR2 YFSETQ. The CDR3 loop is CASSLALAGGPNEQFF. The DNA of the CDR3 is TGCGCCAGCAGCTTGGCTCTAGCGGGGGGGCCCAATGAGCAGTTCTTC.

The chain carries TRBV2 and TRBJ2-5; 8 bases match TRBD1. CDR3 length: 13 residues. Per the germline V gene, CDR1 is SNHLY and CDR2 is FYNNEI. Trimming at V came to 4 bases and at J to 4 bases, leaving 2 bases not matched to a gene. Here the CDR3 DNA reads TGTGCCAGCAGTGGTGACAGGGGAGAGACCCAGTACTTC. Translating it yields CASSGDRGETQYF.

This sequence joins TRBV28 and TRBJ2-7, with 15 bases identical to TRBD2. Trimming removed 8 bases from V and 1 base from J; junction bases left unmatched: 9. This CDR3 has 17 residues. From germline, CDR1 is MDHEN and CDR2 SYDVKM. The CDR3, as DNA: TGTGCCAGCCCCCCGGGACTAGCGGGGGGCCCTTCCTACGAGCAGTACTTC. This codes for CASPPGLAGGPSYEQYF. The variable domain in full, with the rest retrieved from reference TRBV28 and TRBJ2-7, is DVKVTQSSRYLVKRTGEKVFLECVQDMDHENMFWYRQDPGLGLRLIYFSYDVKMKEKGDIPEGYSVSREKKERFSLILESASTNQTSMYLCASPPGLAGGPSYEQYFGPGTRLTVT.

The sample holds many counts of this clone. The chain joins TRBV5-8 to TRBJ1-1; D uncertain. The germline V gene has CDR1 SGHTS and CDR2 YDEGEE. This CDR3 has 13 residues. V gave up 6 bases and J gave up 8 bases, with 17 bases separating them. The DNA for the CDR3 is TGTGCCAGCATCGCGGGAGCGGAACTCGAAGCTTTCTTT. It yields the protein CASIAGAELEAFF. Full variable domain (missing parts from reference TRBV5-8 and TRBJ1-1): EAGVTQSPTHLIKTRGQQATLRCSPISGHTSVYWYQQALGLGLQFLLWYDEGEERNRGNFPPRFSGRQFPNYSSELNVNALELEDSALYLCASIAGAELEAFFGQGTRLTVV.

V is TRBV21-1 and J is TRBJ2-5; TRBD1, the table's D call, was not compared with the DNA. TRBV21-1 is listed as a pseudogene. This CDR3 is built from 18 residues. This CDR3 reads CASSKGEETGGGQETQYF. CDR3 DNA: TGTGCCAGCAGCAAAGGGGAGGAAACAGGGGGAGGACAAGAGACCCAGTACTTC.

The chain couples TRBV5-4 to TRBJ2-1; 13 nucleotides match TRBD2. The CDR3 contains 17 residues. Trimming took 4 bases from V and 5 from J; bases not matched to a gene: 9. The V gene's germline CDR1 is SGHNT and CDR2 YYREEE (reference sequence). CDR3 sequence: CASSNKLAGGVDNEQFF. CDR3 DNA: TGTGCCAGCAGCAACAAACTAGCGGGGGGGGTGGACAATGAGCAGTTCTTC.

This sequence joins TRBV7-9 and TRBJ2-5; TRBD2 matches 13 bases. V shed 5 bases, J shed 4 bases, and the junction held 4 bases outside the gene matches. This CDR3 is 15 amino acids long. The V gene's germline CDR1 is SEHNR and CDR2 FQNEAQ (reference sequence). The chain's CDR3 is CASSPRTSGGETQYF. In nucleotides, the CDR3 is TGTGCCAGCAGCCCCCGGACTAGCGGGGGAGAGACCCAGTACTTC. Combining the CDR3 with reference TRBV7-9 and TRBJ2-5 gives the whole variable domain DTGVSQNPRHKITKRGQNVTFRCDPISEHNRLYWYRQTLGQGPEFLTYFQNEAQLEKSRLLSDRFSAERPKGSFSTLEIQRTEQGDSAMYLCASSPRTSGGETQYFGPGTRLLVL.

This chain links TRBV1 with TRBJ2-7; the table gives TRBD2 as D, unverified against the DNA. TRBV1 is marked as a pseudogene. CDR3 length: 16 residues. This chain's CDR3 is CTSGHRGLAGLSEQYF. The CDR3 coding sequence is TGCACCAGCGGCCACCGCGGACTAGCGGGCTTGTCCGAGCAGTACTTC.

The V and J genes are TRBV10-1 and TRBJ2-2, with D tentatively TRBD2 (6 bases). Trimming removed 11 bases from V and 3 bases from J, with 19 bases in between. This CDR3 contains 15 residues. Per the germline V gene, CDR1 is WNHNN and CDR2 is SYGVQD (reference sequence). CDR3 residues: CASHGGSADTGELFF. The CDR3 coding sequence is TGCGCCTCCCACGGGGGAAGCGCCGACACCGGGGAGCTGTTTTTT.

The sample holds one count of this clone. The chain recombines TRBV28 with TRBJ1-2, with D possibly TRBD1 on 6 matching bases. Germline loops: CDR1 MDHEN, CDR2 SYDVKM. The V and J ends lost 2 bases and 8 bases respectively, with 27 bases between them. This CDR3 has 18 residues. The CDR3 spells CASSLTGPGVNPSGGYTF. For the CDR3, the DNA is TGTGCCAGCAGTTTAACGGGGCCAGGGGTGAATCCTTCAGGGGGCTACACCTTC.

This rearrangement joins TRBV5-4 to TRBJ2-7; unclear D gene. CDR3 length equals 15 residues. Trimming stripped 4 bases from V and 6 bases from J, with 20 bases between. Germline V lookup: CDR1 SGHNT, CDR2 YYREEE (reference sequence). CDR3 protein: CASSAFLGRSGEQYF. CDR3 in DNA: TGTGCCAGCAGCGCCTTCCTAGGCCGTTCGGGCGAGCAGTACTTC.

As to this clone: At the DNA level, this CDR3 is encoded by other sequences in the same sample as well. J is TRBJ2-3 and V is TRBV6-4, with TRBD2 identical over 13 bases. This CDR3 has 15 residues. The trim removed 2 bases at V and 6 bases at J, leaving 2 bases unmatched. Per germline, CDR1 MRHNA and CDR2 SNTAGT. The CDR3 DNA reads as TGTGCCAGCAGTGACACTAGCGGGGGGGCCGATACGCAGTATTTT. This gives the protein CASSDTSGGADTQYF.

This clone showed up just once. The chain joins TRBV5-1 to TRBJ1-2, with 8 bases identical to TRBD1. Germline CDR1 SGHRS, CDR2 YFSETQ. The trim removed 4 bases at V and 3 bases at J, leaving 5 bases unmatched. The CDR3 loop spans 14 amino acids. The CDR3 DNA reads TGCGCCAGCAGCCCGATGACAGGGGACTATGGCTACACCTTC. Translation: CASSPMTGDYGYTF.

The CDR3 here is CASSFSPEAALEHF. The CDR3 region has the DNA TGTGCCAGCAGCTTTAGCCCCGAAGCGGCCTTGGAGCATTTT. This chain joins TRBV5-4 and TRBJ1-5; no firm D call. V lost 2 bases to trimming and J lost 14 bases, with 20 bases between them. The CDR3 contains 14 residues. Germline CDR1 and CDR2: SGHNT and YYREEE (reference sequence).

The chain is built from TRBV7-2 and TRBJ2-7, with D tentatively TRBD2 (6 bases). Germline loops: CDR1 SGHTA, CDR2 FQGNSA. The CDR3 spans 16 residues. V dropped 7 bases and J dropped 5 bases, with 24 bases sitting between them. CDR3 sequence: CASTPGGAFSPNEQYF. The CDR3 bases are TGTGCCAGCACCCCTGGCGGGGCCTTTTCACCGAACGAGCAGTACTTC.

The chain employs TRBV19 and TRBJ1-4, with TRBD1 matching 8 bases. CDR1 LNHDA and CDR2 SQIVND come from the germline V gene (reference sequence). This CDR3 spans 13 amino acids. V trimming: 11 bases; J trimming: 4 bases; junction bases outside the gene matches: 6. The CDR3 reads CAARTGINEKLFF. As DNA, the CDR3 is TGTGCCGCCCGGACAGGGATTAATGAAAAACTGTTTTTT.

The CDR3: CASSDRPTTGELFF. In DNA, the CDR3 is TGTGCCAGCAGTGATCGTCCTACTACCGGGGAGCTGTTTTTT. The J gene is TRBJ2-2, the V gene TRBV6-4; no firm D call. The CDR3 is made up of 14 amino acids. Per the germline V gene, CDR1 is MRHNA and CDR2 is SNTAGT. Trimming stripped 3 bases from V and 5 bases from J, with 10 bases between.

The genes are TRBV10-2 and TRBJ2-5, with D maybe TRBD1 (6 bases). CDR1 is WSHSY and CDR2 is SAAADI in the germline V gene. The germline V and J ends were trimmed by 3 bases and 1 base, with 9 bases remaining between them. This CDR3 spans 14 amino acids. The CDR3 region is CASSERGSQETQYF. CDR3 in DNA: TGCGCCAGCAGTGAAAGGGGGAGCCAAGAGACCCAGTACTTC.

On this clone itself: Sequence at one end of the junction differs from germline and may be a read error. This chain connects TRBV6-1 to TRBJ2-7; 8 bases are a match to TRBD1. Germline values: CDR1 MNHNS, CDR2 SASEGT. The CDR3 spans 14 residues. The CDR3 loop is CASSDARTGREQYF. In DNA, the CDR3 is TGTGCCAGTAGTGATGCTCGGACAGGGAGGGAGCAGTACTTC.

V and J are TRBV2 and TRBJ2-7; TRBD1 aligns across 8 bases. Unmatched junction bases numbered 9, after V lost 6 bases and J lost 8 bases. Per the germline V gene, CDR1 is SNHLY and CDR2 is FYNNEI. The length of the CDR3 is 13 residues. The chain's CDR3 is CASSQETGDKQYF. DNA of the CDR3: TGTGCCAGCAGCCAAGAGACAGGGGACAAGCAGTACTTC.

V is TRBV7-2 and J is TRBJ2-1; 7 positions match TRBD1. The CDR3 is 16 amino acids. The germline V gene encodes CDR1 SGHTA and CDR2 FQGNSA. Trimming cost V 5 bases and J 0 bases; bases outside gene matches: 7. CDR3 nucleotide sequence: TGTGCCAGCAGCCCGGGTGACAGGGTCTCCTACAATGAGCAGTTCTTC. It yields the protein CASSPGDRVSYNEQFF.